These T cell receptor beta chains were read from a single sample in a study of graft-versus-host responses after intestinal transplantation. Sequencing was performed with immunoSEQ multiplex PCR; in TCRdb, only in-frame clones are kept and a portion is missing. The table shows more than 12,000 clones, with more than 30% occurring only once. The sample consisted of alloreactive CD8+ T cells from a mixed lymphocyte reaction culture, taken before intestinal transplant. The source of these receptors is a human patient who received an intestinal transplant. Each CDR3 is given with its conserved first and last residue. D genes are given only for firm matches. Expanded clones get a size class; other rows say once, few or many, or leave the size out.

J,size,V,D,DNA,CDR3
TRBJ1-2,-,TRBV9,-,TGTGCCAGCAGCGCCGATGGAGGGGGGGATCCTGGCTACACCTTC,CASSADGGGDPGYTF
TRBJ1-5,-,TRBV5-5,TRBD1,TGTGCCAGCAGCACCGAAGGGACAGGGGGCGATCAGCCCCAGCATTTT,CASSTEGTGGDQPQHF
TRBJ2-3,-,TRBV19,TRBD2,TGTGCCAGTAGTACCTCCACTAGCGTCGGCACAGATACGCAGTATTTT,CASSTSTSVGTDTQYF
TRBJ2-1,few,TRBV9,-,TGTGCCAGCAGCCCCCCGACTAGTAGCGGTGAGCAGTTCTTC,CASSPPTSSGEQFF
TRBJ2-3,-,TRBV30,TRBD2,TGTGCCTGGAATGTCGCGGGGGGCACAGATACGCAGTATTTT,CAWNVAGGTDTQYF
TRBJ1-3,few,TRBV30,-,TGTGCCTGGAGTGAAGGGAGCTACTCTGGAAACACCATATATTTT,CAWSEGSYSGNTIYF
TRBJ2-7,-,TRBV4-3,-,TGCGCCAGCAGCCATCAGGGGGGTAGCTCCTACGAGCAGTACTTC,CASSHQGGSSYEQYF
TRBJ2-7,many,TRBV6-5,-,TGTGCCAGCAGTTTGGGGGCCAGCTCCTACGAGCAGTACTTC,CASSLGASSYEQYF
TRBJ2-3,medium-sized,TRBV9,TRBD2,TGTGCCAGCAGCGTAGGGACTAGCGGGTTTACAGATACGCAGTATTTT,CASSVGTSGFTDTQYF
TRBJ1-5,-,TRBV27,-,TGTGCCAGCAGTTTAATAGGGGGTCAGCCCCAGCATTTT,CASSLIGGQPQHF
TRBJ2-1,-,TRBV4-3,-,TGCGCCAGCAACCCGAGACCCGGGGGTTACAATGAGCAGTTCTTC,CASNPRPGGYNEQFF
TRBJ1-4,-,TRBV6-5,TRBD1,TGTGCCAGCAGTTGGGACAGTGAAAAACTGTTTTTT,CASSWDSEKLFF
TRBJ1-5,-,TRBV6-1,-,TGTGCCAGCAGTGGGACAGTTAATCAGCCCCAGCATTTT,CASSGTVNQPQHF
TRBJ2-2,-,TRBV27,-,TGTGCCAGCAGTTGGGGCGGGATCGCCGGGGAGCTGTTTTTT,CASSWGGIAGELFF
TRBJ2-7,few,TRBV4-1,TRBD2,TGCGCCAGCAGCCAAGGACCTAGCGGGAGGGACTTCCGATACGAGCAGTACTTC,CASSQGPSGRDFRYEQYF
TRBJ2-7,few,TRBV6-6,TRBD1,TGTGCCAGCAGCAACAGGGGGAGAAGCTACGAGCAGTACTTC,CASSNRGRSYEQYF
TRBJ1-1,few,TRBV30,-,TGTGCCTGGAGGACGGGGATCCGGGACACTGAAGCTTTCTTT,CAWRTGIRDTEAFF
TRBJ2-1,-,TRBV13,TRBD2,TGTGCCAGCAGCTTGGGACTAGCGGGCAATGAGCAGTTCTTC,CASSLGLAGNEQFF
TRBJ2-7,-,TRBV30,TRBD2,TGTGCCTGGAGTGAGGGAGGGGCCTACGAGCAGTACTTC,CAWSEGGAYEQYF
TRBJ1-1,-,TRBV10-1,-,TGCGCCAGCAGTAGTGGTCGCGGGGGGCCGAACACTGAAGCTTTCTTT,CASSSGRGGPNTEAFF
TRBJ2-3,-,TRBV14,TRBD2,TGTGCCAGCAGCCCCACATCGACTAGCGGGGGAGATACGCAGTATTTT,CASSPTSTSGGDTQYF
TRBJ1-1,few,TRBV5-1,-,TGCGCCAGCAGCTTGGCCGGACACAGGGAAGGAACTGAAGCTTTCTTT,CASSLAGHREGTEAFF
TRBJ2-5,-,TRBV13,-,TGTGCCAGCAGCTTTCCGACAGAGCAAGAGACCCAGTACTTC,CASSFPTEQETQYF
TRBJ1-1,few,TRBV4-3,TRBD1,TGCGCCAGCAGCCAGACAGGGGACACTGAAGCTTTCTTT,CASSQTGDTEAFF
TRBJ1-2,-,TRBV6-1,TRBD1,TGTGCCATCGGGACAGCGCCCTATGGCTACACCTTC,CAIGTAPYGYTF
TRBJ2-7,-,TRBV11-2,TRBD2,TGTGCCAGCAGCTTAGAACTAGCGGGAAACGAGCAGTACTTC,CASSLELAGNEQYF
TRBJ2-7,few,TRBV27,-,TGTGCCAGCAGTTTCAGGGGTCCCTACTACGAGCAGTACTTC,CASSFRGPYYEQYF
TRBJ2-7,few,TRBV27,TRBD1,TGTGCCAGCACCCACGGGACAGCCCCCTACGAGCAGTACTTC,CASTHGTAPYEQYF
TRBJ2-4,-,TRBV7-8,TRBD2,TGTGCCAGCAGCCCGCGGGGGGGGCAAAAGGACAAAAACATTCAGTACTTC,CASSPRGGQKDKNIQYF
TRBJ1-5,-,TRBV27,-,TGTGCCAGCAGTTTAGGCCCGGGGTATAGCAATCAGCCCCAGCATTTT,CASSLGPGYSNQPQHF
TRBJ2-7,-,TRBV25-1,TRBD1,TGTGCCAGCAGTTCCCTAGGGACAGGGAGGACCTACGAGCAGTACTTC,CASSSLGTGRTYEQYF
TRBJ2-1,few,TRBV11-2,-,TGTGCCAGCAGCTTAGAACTACACAATGAGCAGTTCTTC,CASSLELHNEQFF
TRBJ2-7,-,TRBV7-2,TRBD2,TGTGCCAGCAGTACTAGCGGGGGGGACGAGCAGTACTTC,CASSTSGGDEQYF
TRBJ2-2,few,TRBV7-8,-,TGTGCCAGCAGCCAAGGGACTGTGGAGCTGTTTTTT,CASSQGTVELFF
TRBJ2-1,-,TRBV27,TRBD2,TGTGCCAGCGGGTGGACTAGCCCTTCATACAATGAGCAGTTCTTC,CASGWTSPSYNEQFF
TRBJ2-7,medium-sized,TRBV6-1,-,TGTGCCAGCAGCCACCTACCCCCCCTCGAGCAGTACTTC,CASSHLPPLEQYF
TRBJ1-1,-,TRBV5-6,-,TGTGCCAGCAGCTGGTCCGGGGTTGGGGAAGCTTTCTTT,CASSWSGVGEAFF
TRBJ2-7,-,TRBV12-5,TRBD1,TGTGCTAGTGGTTCCGGGACAGGGACACTCGAGCAGTACTTC,CASGSGTGTLEQYF
TRBJ2-2,-,TRBV5-4,-,TGTGCCAGCAGCACCGACACGACCAAGGACACCGGGGAGCTGTTTTTT,CASSTDTTKDTGELFF
TRBJ2-5,few,TRBV4-3,TRBD2,TGCGCCAGCAGCCCTTCCTTGTTAGCGGGGGGACGGACCCAGTACTTC,CASSPSLLAGGRTQYF
TRBJ2-7,-,TRBV4-1,-,TGCGCCAGCAGCCAAGATAAGGGGACCTACGAGCAGTACTTC,CASSQDKGTYEQYF
TRBJ1-5,-,TRBV28,TRBD1,TGTGCCAGCAGCGACAGGGGATCCGATCAGCCCCAGCATTTT,CASSDRGSDQPQHF
TRBJ1-3,medium-sized,TRBV6-1,-,TGTGCCAGCAGTGCAGCCAGGGCTACTGGAAACACCATATATTTT,CASSAARATGNTIYF
TRBJ2-7,-,TRBV4-1,TRBD2,TGCGCCAGCAGCCAAACCGGGGGGTCCTACGAGCAGTACTTC,CASSQTGGSYEQYF
TRBJ2-5,few,TRBV27,TRBD1,TGTGCCAGCAGAGGATTTGGTCCCGGGGCAGGGGGGACCCAGTACTTC,CASRGFGPGAGGTQYF
TRBJ1-3,-,TRBV6-4,-,TGTGCCAGCAGTGACTCGATCAACACCCGGGGAGGGGCTTATGGAAACACCATATATTTT,CASSDSINTRGGAYGNTIYF